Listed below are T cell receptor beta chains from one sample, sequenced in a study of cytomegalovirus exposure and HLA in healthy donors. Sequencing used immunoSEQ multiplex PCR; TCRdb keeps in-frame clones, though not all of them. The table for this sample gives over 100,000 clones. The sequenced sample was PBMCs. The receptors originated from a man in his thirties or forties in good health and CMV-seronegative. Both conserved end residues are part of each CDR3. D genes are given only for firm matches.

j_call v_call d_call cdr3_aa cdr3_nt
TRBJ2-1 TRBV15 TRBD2 CATSRDLDGGENEQFF TGTGCCACCAGCAGAGATCTTGACGGGGGGGAAAATGAGCAGTTCTTC
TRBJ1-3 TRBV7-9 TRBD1 CASSTRQGSSGNTIYF TGTGCCAGCAGCACAAGACAGGGCTCCTCTGGAAACACCATATATTTT
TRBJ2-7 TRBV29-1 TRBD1 CSVSTHRGEQYF TGCAGCGTCAGTACACACAGGGGGGAGCAGTACTTC
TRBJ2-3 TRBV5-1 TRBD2 CASSLASGGSTDTQYF TGCGCCAGCAGCTTGGCCAGCGGGGGAAGCACAGATACGCAGTATTTT
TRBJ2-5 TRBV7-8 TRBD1 CASSFHPRGRKETQYF TGTGCCAGCAGCTTCCATCCTAGGGGGCGAAAAGAGACCCAGTACTTC
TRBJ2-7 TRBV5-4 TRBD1 CASSYEPGQGYEQYF TGTGCCAGCAGCTACGAACCGGGACAGGGATACGAGCAGTACTTC
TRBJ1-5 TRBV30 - CAWSVRGQPQHF TGTGCCTGGAGTGTAAGGGGCCAGCCCCAGCATTTT
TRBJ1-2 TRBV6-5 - CASSREVGDGYTF TGTGCCAGCAGCCGGGAAGTCGGCGATGGCTACACCTTC
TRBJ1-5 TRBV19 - CASSIQVQYSNQPQHF TGTGCCAGTAGTATTCAAGTACAGTATAGCAATCAGCCCCAGCATTTT
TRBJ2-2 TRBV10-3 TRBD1 CAIRGTGGTGELFF TGTGCCATCCGTGGGACAGGGGGGACCGGGGAGCTGTTTTTT
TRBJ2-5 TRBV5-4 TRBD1 CASSLAGTGNGGETQYF TGTGCCAGCAGCTTGGCCGGGACAGGGAACGGAGGCGAGACCCAGTACTTC
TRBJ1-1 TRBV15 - CATSSPTIRGTEAFF TGTGCCACCAGCAGTCCTACCATCCGGGGCACTGAAGCTTTCTTT
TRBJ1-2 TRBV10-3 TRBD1 CAISETEQGASGYTF TGTGCCATCAGTGAGACGGAACAGGGGGCAAGTGGCTACACCTTC
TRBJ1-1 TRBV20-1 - CSASRGDGAFF TGCAGTGCTAGTCGGGGAGATGGCGCTTTCTTT
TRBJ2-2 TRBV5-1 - CASTPGEVYTGELFF TGCGCCAGCACGCCCGGGGAAGTATACACCGGGGAGCTGTTTTTT
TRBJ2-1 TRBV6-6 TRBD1 CASSYLGQGNNEQFF TGTGCCAGCAGTTATCTGGGACAGGGAAATAATGAGCAGTTCTTC
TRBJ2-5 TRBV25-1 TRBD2 CASSELGERGGLETQYF TGTGCCAGCAGTGAATTAGGGGAGCGGGGGGGCTTGGAGACCCAGTACTTC
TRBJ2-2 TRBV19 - CASSIKGGANTGELFF TGTGCCAGTAGTATAAAAGGAGGGGCGAACACCGGGGAGCTGTTTTTT
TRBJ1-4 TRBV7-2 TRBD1 CASSSQGSEKLFF TGTGCCAGCAGCTCACAGGGGTCTGAAAAACTGTTTTTT
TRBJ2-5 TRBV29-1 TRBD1 CTGGTGAGETQYF TGCACTGGAGGGACAGGGGCGGGGGAGACCCAGTACTTC
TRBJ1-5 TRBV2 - CASSAESGEQPQHF TGTGCCAGCAGTGCGGAGTCAGGGGAGCAGCCCCAGCATTTT
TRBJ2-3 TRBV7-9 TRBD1 CASSLALTGDSDTQYF TGTGCCAGCAGCTTAGCGCTGACAGGGGACTCAGATACGCAGTATTTT
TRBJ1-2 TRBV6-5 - CASSYGGGGGYTF TGTGCCAGCAGTTACGGAGGAGGTGGTGGCTACACCTTC
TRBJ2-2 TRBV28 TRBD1 CAGTGGSTGELFF TGTGCCGGGACAGGGGGTTCCACCGGGGAGCTGTTTTTT
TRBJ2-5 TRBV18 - CASSPTQRLETQYF TGTGCCAGCTCACCAACTCAACGGTTGGAGACCCAGTACTTC
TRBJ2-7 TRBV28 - CASSFGWPDTYEQYF TGTGCCAGCAGTTTCGGCTGGCCGGACACCTACGAGCAGTACTTC
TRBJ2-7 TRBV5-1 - CASSLGRGRTYEQYF TGCGCCAGCAGCTTGGGGCGGGGCCGAACCTACGAGCAGTACTTC
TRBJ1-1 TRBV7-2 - CASSQTWGAGTEAFF TGTGCCAGCAGCCAAACGTGGGGCGCTGGCACTGAAGCTTTCTTT
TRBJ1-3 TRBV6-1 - CASREYGDSGNTIYF TGTGCCAGCAGGGAATACGGGGACTCTGGAAACACCATATATTTT
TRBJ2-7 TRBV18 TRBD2 CASSPQAGASYEQYF TGTGCCAGCTCACCACAAGCGGGGGCGTCCTACGAGCAGTACTTC
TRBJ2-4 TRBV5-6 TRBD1 CASSLPGQGGQNIQYF TGTGCCAGCAGCCTACCGGGACAGGGGGGCCAAAACATTCAGTACTTC
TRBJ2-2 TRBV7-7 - CASSPRENTGELFF TGTGCCAGCAGCCCGCGAGAGAACACCGGGGAGTTGTTTTTT
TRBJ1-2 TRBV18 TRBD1 CASSPGQGGDGYTF TGTGCCAGCTCACCAGGCCAGGGGGGAGATGGCTACACCTTC
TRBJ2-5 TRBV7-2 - CASSLAQRTRGYQETQYF TGTGCCAGCAGCTTAGCGCAAAGGACAAGGGGATACCAAGAGACCCAGTACTTC
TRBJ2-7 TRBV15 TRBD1 CATSPGGSSYEQYF TGTGCCACCAGCCCAGGGGGAAGTTCCTACGAGCAGTACTTC
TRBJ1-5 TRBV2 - CASSESFSNQPQHF TGTGCCAGCAGTGAGAGCTTTAGCAATCAGCCCCAGCATTTT
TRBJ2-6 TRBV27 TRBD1 CASSPGGRGANVLTF TGTGCCAGCAGTCCAGGGGGCCGGGGGGCCAACGTCCTGACTTTC
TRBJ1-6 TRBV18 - CASSPGGTDNSPLHF TGTGCCAGCTCACCCGGGGGGACCGATAATTCACCCCTCCACTTT
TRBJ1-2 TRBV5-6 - CASNTGDYGYTF TGTGCCAGCAACACAGGCGACTATGGCTACACCTTC
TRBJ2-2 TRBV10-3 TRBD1 CAISPGTGMGTGELFF TGTGCCATCAGTCCCGGGACAGGGATGGGCACCGGGGAGCTGTTTTTT
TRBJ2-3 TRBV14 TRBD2 CASSRNGGDTQYF TGTGCCAGCAGCCGGAACGGGGGGGATACGCAGTATTTT